This entry lists 22 T cell receptor beta chains sequenced from one sample in a study of T cell repertoires in cytomegalovirus infection. These receptors are not linked to any known antigen. One entry per CDR3 protein results from TCRdb running MiXCR on the reads. The sample carries about 500,000 distinct CDR3 sequences, 33% recorded once. Here the sequenced sample was cultured PBMCs, taken from culture after CMV antigen stimulation. The receptors were gathered from a human donor in good health (CMV status not recorded). Some clones in this sample may be carry-over from other donors' samples.

The chain recombines TRBV6-2 or TRBV6-3 with TRBJ2-1; D is uncertain. The CDR3 length is 14 residues. V lost 6 bases and J lost 3, with 12 bases in between. Germline V gene lookup returns CDR1 MNHEY and CDR2 SVGEGT. CDR3 sequence: CASRPGGLYNEQFF. The DNA of the CDR3 is TGTGCCAGCAGGCCTGGCGGCCTCTACAATGAGCAGTTCTTC.

V and J are TRBV27 and TRBJ1-5, with unresolved D. Trimming stripped 8 bases from V and 1 base from J, with 9 bases between. Germline CDR1 and CDR2: MNHEY and SMNVEV (reference sequence). CDR3 size: 13 residues. CDR3 coding DNA: TGTGCCAGCGGGCCCTACAGCAATCAGCCCCAGCATTTT. Translated: CASGPYSNQPQHF.

The rearrangement joins TRBV19 to TRBJ1-1; tentative D call: TRBD1 (6 bases). V was shortened by 6 bases and J by 5 bases, with 16 bases between the two germline ends. The CDR3 is made up of 14 amino acids. Germline assignment: CDR1 LNHDA and CDR2 SQIVND (reference sequence). CDR3 DNA sequence: TGTGCCAGTAGGCCACAGGGAGTGGGTACTGAAGCTTTCTTT. Its protein is CASRPQGVGTEAFF.

This clonotype occurred once. The chain employs TRBV12-3 or TRBV12-4 and TRBJ2-7, with 10 nucleotides matching TRBD2. The CDR3 runs to 16 residues. V gave up 7 bases and J gave up 2 bases; unmatched junction bases: 11. Here the CDR3 reads CASKAELAGNPYEQYF. CDR3 DNA: TGTGCCAGCAAGGCGGAACTAGCGGGAAATCCCTACGAGCAGTACTTC.

The rearrangement links TRBV7-8 to TRBJ2-4; maybe TRBD1 (6 bases). This CDR3 contains 15 residues. V was pared by 1 base and J by 2 bases, with 9 bases between. Germline CDR1 and CDR2: SGHVS and FQNEAQ. The CDR3 loop is CASSLETGSKNIQYF. The DNA for the CDR3 is TGTGCCAGCAGCTTAGAGACAGGTTCCAAAAACATTCAGTACTTC.

This clonotype was observed a single time. V usage is TRBV7-4 and J usage is TRBJ2-7; TRBD1 matches at 8 bases. The J segment lost 2 bases and the V segment lost 5 bases, leaving 5 bases of the junction unmatched. This CDR3 spans 14 amino acids. Germline loops: CDR1 SGHVT, CDR2 SQSDAQ. Here the CDR3 reads CASSGRTGPYEQYV. The CDR3 DNA sequence: TGTGCCAGCAGCGGACGGACAGGGCCCTACGAGCAGTACGTC.

This chain uses TRBV4-1 with TRBJ1-2; a possible D gene is TRBD1 (6 bases). Germline V gene lookup returns CDR1 MGHRA and CDR2 YSYEKL. Between the trimmed V and J ends, which lost 4 bases and 4 bases, there was a span of 16 bases. This CDR3 is 15 amino acids long. The CDR3 loop reads CASSPRQARSYGYTF. The CDR3 DNA sequence: TGCGCCAGCAGCCCAAGACAGGCTAGGAGCTATGGCTACACCTTC.

V usage is TRBV7-3 and J usage is TRBJ1-2, with D unclear. This CDR3 is 12 amino acids long. The germline gives CDR1 SGHTA, CDR2 FQGTGA. V was pared by 2 bases and J by 10 bases, with 11 bases between. In DNA, the CDR3 is TGTGCCAGCAGCTTAGACAATTGGGACTACACCTTC. Its translation: CASSLDNWDYTF.

The DNA for the CDR3 is TGTGCCAGCAGTTCACAGGGAAGTAGCAATCAGCCCCAGCATTTT. Protein: CASSSQGSSNQPQHF. V is TRBV28 and J is TRBJ1-5, with D tentatively TRBD1 (6 bases). The V gene lost 4 bases and the J gene lost 0 bases, with 10 bases spanning the gap. The CDR3 is made up of 15 amino acids. Germline V gene data show CDR1 as MDHEN and CDR2 as SYDVKM.

Comments on this clonotype: This may be a read error: a much more frequent sequence differs by one nucleotide. The V call is TRBV7-8, the J call TRBJ2-7; D remains unclear. Germline values: CDR1 SGHVS, CDR2 FQNEAQ. V lost 3 bases, J lost 5 bases, and 11 bases lay in between. The CDR3 is made up of 13 amino acids. This CDR3 is CASSFQAFNEQYV. The CDR3 nucleotides read TGTGCCAGCAGCTTCCAAGCCTTCAACGAGCAGTACGTC.

This clonotype occurred a few times. This rearrangement joins TRBV28 to TRBJ1-5; D is uncertain. V was clipped by 6 bases and J by 4 bases, with 7 bases between them. CDR1 and CDR2 from the germline V gene are MDHEN and SYDVKM. This CDR3 comprises 12 residues. The CDR3 here is CASREGNQPQHF. CDR3 nucleotides: TGTGCCAGCAGAGAGGGAAATCAGCCCCAGCATTTT.

In its sample, this clonotype was seen many times. The chain employs TRBV7-3 and TRBJ2-1; 8 bases map to TRBD2. Unmatched junction bases numbered 15, after V lost 4 bases and J lost 7 bases. Germline values: CDR1 SGHTA, CDR2 FQGTGA. The CDR3 runs to 17 residues. The CDR3 DNA reads as TGTGCCAGCAGCTATTGGGGGGGCGGGAGGTTTAGAAATGAGCAGTTCTTC. Translation gives CASSYWGGGRFRNEQFF.

This clonotype was seen more than once but under ten times. The V gene is TRBV11-3, the J gene TRBJ2-1; TRBD2 agrees at 7 bases. The V gene's germline CDR1 is SGHNT and CDR2 YENEEA. The V segment lost 5 bases and the J segment 6 bases; nucleotides outside the gene matches: 10. The CDR3 is 15 amino acids. CDR3 residues: CASSRATSNRNEQFF. The DNA for the CDR3 is TGTGCCAGCAGCCGGGCGACTAGCAACCGCAATGAGCAGTTCTTC.

This chain links TRBV7-2 with TRBJ2-3; 10 nucleotides align to TRBD2. The CDR3 has 15 amino acids. From germline, CDR1 is SGHTA and CDR2 FQGNSA. With 1 base clipped from V and 8 bases from J, the junction kept 6 bases outside the gene matches. DNA of the CDR3: TGTGCCAGCAGCTTAGGCAGCGGGGGGGGGAGTACGCAGTATTTT. Translated, it gives CASSLGSGGGSTQYF.

This clonotype occurred a few times. This sequence joins TRBV7-9 and TRBJ2-1; TRBD2 matches 7 bases. Per germline, CDR1 SEHNR and CDR2 FQNEAQ (reference sequence). The length of the CDR3 is 13 residues. With 4 bases clipped from V and 9 bases from J, the junction kept 6 bases outside the gene matches. CDR3 loop: CASSWGGEGEQFF. Here the CDR3 DNA reads TGTGCCAGCAGCTGGGGGGGAGAGGGTGAGCAGTTCTTC.

This chain uses TRBV12-3 or TRBV12-4 with TRBJ1-5; no definite D call. The CDR3 spans 14 residues. V was clipped by 7 bases and J by 4 bases, with 14 bases between them. CDR3 loop: CASTPSAGNQPQHF. In nucleotides, the CDR3 is TGTGCCAGCACTCCCAGCGCGGGGAATCAGCCCCAGCATTTT.

This rearrangement joins TRBV28 to TRBJ2-1; D gene ambiguous. The CDR3 runs 12 residues. Germline CDR1 reads MDHEN; CDR2 reads SYDVKM. V was pared by 6 bases and J by 8 bases, with 11 bases between. CDR3 nucleotide sequence: TGTGCCAGCAGCAGAGGCGTAGATGAGCAGTTCTTC. Translated: CASSRGVDEQFF.

This clonotype has more than one count but fewer than ten. The rearrangement joins TRBV7-8 to TRBJ2-1, with 15 bases matching TRBD2. The V segment lost 5 bases and the J segment 9 bases; nucleotides outside the gene matches: 8. The CDR3 is made up of 16 amino acids. Germline V gene sequence: CDR1 SGHVS, CDR2 FQNEAQ. CDR3 residues: CASSPTRTSGRGEQFF. CDR3 bases: TGTGCCAGCAGCCCTACTAGGACTAGCGGGAGGGGTGAGCAGTTCTTC.

The chain employs TRBV6-8 and TRBJ1-1; D is possibly TRBD1 (6 bases). The V gene's germline CDR1 is MNHGY and CDR2 SAAAGT. The CDR3 is 14 residues long. V lost 5 bases, J lost 1 base, and 11 bases lay in between. The DNA for the CDR3 is TGTGCCAGCAGTAGGGGGTTACGGAACACTGAAGCTTTCTTT. Translated: CASSRGLRNTEAFF.

This clonotype was observed a few times. The chain couples TRBV7-9 to TRBJ2-1, with 10 positions matching TRBD2. V was clipped by 4 bases and J by 7 bases; unmatched bases: 7. The CDR3 consists of 15 residues. Germline assignment: CDR1 SEHNR and CDR2 FQNEAQ (reference sequence). In DNA form, the CDR3 reads TGTGCCAGCAGCTCGGCTAGCGGGGGCTTTAATGAGCAGTTCTTC. Amino acid sequence: CASSSASGGFNEQFF.

The V call is TRBV7-2, the J call TRBJ1-2; no clear D gene. With 5 bases removed from V and 0 bases from J, the gap between germline ends came to 10 bases. Germline V gene lookup returns CDR1 SGHTA and CDR2 FQGNSA. This CDR3 spans 14 amino acids. In DNA form, the CDR3 reads TGTGCCAGCAGCCCTAATACCCCTAACTATGGCTACACCTTC. Amino acids: CASSPNTPNYGYTF.

This chain links TRBV7-2 with TRBJ2-5, with D possibly TRBD2 on 7 matching bases. V gave up 5 bases and J gave up 7 bases, with 14 bases separating them. The length of the CDR3 is 13 residues. Germline-derived CDR1 and CDR2 are SGHTA and FQGNSA. The CDR3 reads CASSVQGGGTQYF. The DNA of the CDR3 is TGTGCCAGCAGCGTACAGGGCGGGGGGACCCAGTACTTC.